The text below deals with one T cell receptor (beta chain). Libraries were prepared by immunoSEQ multiplex PCR; TCRdb keeps only in-frame clonotypes and omits some of them. The sample lists roughly 74,000 clones, 84% occurring once. This specimen belongs to a study of blood T cell repertoires in COVID-19. The sample was peripheral blood. The origin of this receptor is a man aged 70 or older with acute or convalescent COVID-19.

CDR3 region: CASGWTGPSFLEQYF. The DNA of the CDR3 is TGTGCCAGCGGTTGGACAGGCCCATCCTTCTTAGAGCAGTACTTC. V and J are TRBV7-8 and TRBJ2-7; 7 bases fit TRBD1. The germline V gene encodes CDR1 SGHVS and CDR2 FQNEAQ. CDR3 length equals 15 residues. The J segment lost 7 bases and the V segment lost 8 bases, leaving 17 bases of the junction unmatched.